The rows below give T cell receptor beta chains drawn from one sample of a study of early T cells in non-severe SARS-CoV-2 infection. TCRdb used MiXCR to reprocess the 5' RACE reads, holding one entry per CDR3 protein. The sample shows 55,000 to 75,000 distinct CDR3 sequences, 6% to 8.5% of them seen only once. Sequencing was done on a sample of whole blood. These receptors originate from an adult who was a healthcare worker with PCR-confirmed SARS-CoV-2 infection or an uninfected control (not recorded which). CDR3s include the opening cysteine and the closing phenylalanine or tryptophan. The D gene is left open where the match is weak. Size tells how often a clone was seen (once, few, many) or the class of an expanded clone, and some rows leave it out.

clone_size,d_call,j_call,v_call,cdr3_nt,cdr3_aa
many,TRBD2,TRBJ2-1,TRBV11-2,TGTGCCAGCAGCTTGGGACTAGCTGACTACAATGAGCAGTTCTTC,CASSLGLADYNEQFF
.,.,TRBJ2-2,TRBV9,TGTGCCAGCAGCGAGGAGGGCCGGAACACCGGGGAGCTGTTTTTT,CASSEEGRNTGELFF
many,.,TRBJ2-2,TRBV3-1,TGTGCCAGCAGCCAGGGACTCACGAACACCGGGGAGCTGTTTTTT,CASSQGLTNTGELFF
.,.,TRBJ1-2,TRBV19,TGTGCCAGTAGCCCACGGGGGGGCTCTAACTATGGCTACACCTTC,CASSPRGGSNYGYTF
many,.,TRBJ1-5,TRBV28,TGTGCCAGCAGTTTGTACCCGCGGGGGCAGGGCCACAATCAGCCCCAGCATTTT,CASSLYPRGQGHNQPQHF
few,.,TRBJ2-1,TRBV11-2,TGTGCCAGCAGCTTAGCTCGGGCCCAGGCCTACAATGAGCAGTTCTTC,CASSLARAQAYNEQFF
many,.,TRBJ2-1,TRBV7-3,TGTGCCAGCAGCAAAGGAGTGGGATCGTACAATGAGCAGTTCTTC,CASSKGVGSYNEQFF
many,.,TRBJ1-5,TRBV9,TGTGCCAGCAGCGTACAGGGTGTTCCGAATCAGCCCCAGCATTTT,CASSVQGVPNQPQHF
many,.,TRBJ2-5,TRBV11-2,TGTGCCAGCAGCTTAGAGGAAGGGGGGCAAGAGACCCAGTACTTC,CASSLEEGGQETQYF
.,.,TRBJ1-2,TRBV24-1,TGTGCCACCAGTGATTTGGGCTATGGCTACACCTTC,CATSDLGYGYTF
many,.,TRBJ1-1,TRBV20-1,TGCAGTGCTAGAGATTACGTTCGGGGGAGCACTGAAGCTTTCTTT,CSARDYVRGSTEAFF
many,TRBD2,TRBJ2-4,TRBV15,TGTGCCACCAGCAGAGATGTCCTTTGGACTAGCGGGAGAAGCAAAAACATTCAGTACTTC,CATSRDVLWTSGRSKNIQYF
few,TRBD2,TRBJ2-3,TRBV7-2,TGTGCCAGCAGTTCCATAGCCGGGGGGAAACTTTATACGCAGTATTTT,CASSSIAGGKLYTQYF
.,.,TRBJ1-2,TRBV28,TGTGCCAGCAGCCCGGAGGGGCCTTATGGCTACACCTTC,CASSPEGPYGYTF
few,TRBD1,TRBJ2-4,TRBV28,TGTGCCAGCAGACCCTGGGACAGCGCCAAAAACATTCAGTACTTC,CASRPWDSAKNIQYF
.,TRBD1,TRBJ1-5,TRBV12-3/TRBV12-4,TGTGCCAGCAGCTTAGGACAGGGCCAAGGGCAGCCCCAGCATTTT,CASSLGQGQGQPQHF
few,.,TRBJ2-5,TRBV20-1,TGCAGTGCTAGATCCGGGGTTCCAAGGGAGACCCAGTACTTC,CSARSGVPRETQYF
many,.,TRBJ2-7,TRBV2,TGTGCCAGCAGTGTCCTCGCCGAACAGTACTTC,CASSVLAEQYF
few,.,TRBJ2-2,TRBV5-1,TGCGCCAGCAGCTTATCGCGCGGAGCGGAGCTGTTTTTT,CASSLSRGAELFF
few,TRBD2,TRBJ2-1,TRBV4-2,TGTGCCAGCAGCCCAAGGGACACACCGGGACTAGCGGGGCAGCGTGGCAACAATGAGCAGTTCTTC,CASSPRDTPGLAGQRGNNEQFF
.,TRBD2,TRBJ2-1,TRBV11-3,TGTGCCAGCAGCTTCGGCGGGGGCTACAATGAGCAGTTCTTC,CASSFGGGYNEQFF
few,TRBD1,TRBJ1-1,TRBV5-1,TGCGCCAGCAGTTCCGGGACAGGGGTGTTTAGAGCTTTCTTT,CASSSGTGVFRAFF
many,TRBD2,TRBJ2-1,TRBV6-5,TGTGCCAGCAGTCAAGGACTAGCGGAAAATGAGCAGTTCTTC,CASSQGLAENEQFF
many,.,TRBJ2-2,TRBV29-1,TGCAGCGTTCCCAAAGGGGACACCGGGGAGCTGTTTTTT,CSVPKGDTGELFF
.,.,TRBJ2-7,TRBV2,TGTGCCACAAGGGCACAGAAGAGCTCCTACGAGCAGTACTTC,CATRAQKSSYEQYF
.,TRBD2,TRBJ2-7,TRBV10-2,TGCGCCAGCAGCGTTGCTAGCGGGACATTCTACGAGCAGTACTTC,CASSVASGTFYEQYF
.,.,TRBJ1-2,TRBV20-1,TGCAGTGCTAGAGATGCGGGGGGGTATCCCATCTATGGCTACACCTTC,CSARDAGGYPIYGYTF
few,.,TRBJ2-3,TRBV6-5,TGTGCCAGCAGTTTTCGAGCGGTAGGAGATACGCAGTATTTT,CASSFRAVGDTQYF
many,.,TRBJ2-6,TRBV15,TGTGCCACCAGCAGAGACGGAGACTCTGGGGCCAACGTCCTGACTTTC,CATSRDGDSGANVLTF
once,TRBD1,TRBJ1-6,TRBV20-1,TGCAGTGCTAGAGATGAGGGGGCACGCTCACCCCTCCACTTT,CSARDEGARSPLHF
few,.,TRBJ1-3,TRBV30,TGTGCCTGGAGTGCCCGCAGAAACGCTGGAAACACCATATATTTT,CAWSARRNAGNTIYF
few,.,TRBJ2-7,TRBV27,TGTGCCAGCAGTTTAGGGTCTAGTGGAAAGGGTGAGCAGTACTTC,CASSLGSSGKGEQYF
many,.,TRBJ1-2,TRBV5-4,TGTGCCAGCAGCTTGGACAGGGTAGGCGGCTACACCTTC,CASSLDRVGGYTF
few,.,TRBJ2-7,TRBV11-2,TGTGCCAGCAGCCAATCGAGGGAGCAGTACTTC,CASSQSREQYF
many,TRBD1,TRBJ2-7,TRBV28,TGTGCCAGCAGCCTACAGGGGGCTCCCTCCTACGAGCAGTACTTC,CASSLQGAPSYEQYF
.,.,TRBJ2-5,TRBV29-1,TGCAGCGTTGTCAGGATAGAGACCCAGTACTTC,CSVVRIETQYF
many,.,TRBJ2-3,TRBV3-1,TGTGCCAGCAGCCTCGGCAGACCCGGCACAGATACGCAGTATTTT,CASSLGRPGTDTQYF
.,.,TRBJ2-2,TRBV7-3,TGTGCCAGCAGCCCCGGAGGAGGGAACACCGGGGAGCTGTTTTTT,CASSPGGGNTGELFF